Following are 3 T cell receptor beta chains from one sample sequenced in a study of tumor and adjacent non-tumor tissue in lung cancer. This sample's RNA came from whole unsorted tissue. The library came from three nested PCR rounds adapted from ARM-PCR protocols. In TCRdb, the multiplex PCR reads were re-called with MiXCR into one record per CDR3 protein. The sample has approximately 76,000 distinct CDR3 sequences, about two thirds seen once. The sequenced material came from lung tumor tissue. Receptor source: a woman between 65 and 79 years old with non-small cell lung cancer.

This clonotype was counted only a few times. The CDR3 sequence is CSARDRGIPTFYGYTF. DNA for the CDR3: TGCAGTGCGAGGGACAGGGGAATCCCCACCTTCTATGGCTACACCTTC. The chain combines TRBV20-1 with TRBJ1-2, with TRBD1 matching 10 bases. J was trimmed by 4 bases and V by 6 bases; bases with no gene match: 14. This CDR3 is 16 amino acids long. From germline, CDR1 is DFQATT and CDR2 SNEGSKA (reference sequence).

This clonotype was detected a few times. V gene TRBV10-2 combines with J gene TRBJ2-1; TRBD2 is a possible D gene (5 bases). The germline gives CDR1 WSHSY, CDR2 SAAADI. The length of the CDR3 is 14 residues. V was trimmed by 6 bases and J by 5 bases, leaving 14 bases between them. The chain's CDR3 is CASREPRLNNEQFF. The DNA of the CDR3 is TGCGCCAGCAGAGAACCTAGACTAAACAATGAGCAGTTCTTC.

Remarks on this clonotype: Being one base from a much bigger clone, this may be a read error. The V call is TRBV29-1, the J call TRBJ2-1; D is perhaps TRBD1 (6 bases). CDR3 length equals 15 residues. Trimming left V 1 base short and J 3 bases short, with 13 bases between. Germline V CDR1 and CDR2: SQVTM, ANQGSEA. The CDR3 sequence: CSVEVAGVYYNEQFF. The CDR3 bases are TGCAGCGTTGAAGTTGCAGGGGTTTACTACAATGAGCAGTTCTTC.